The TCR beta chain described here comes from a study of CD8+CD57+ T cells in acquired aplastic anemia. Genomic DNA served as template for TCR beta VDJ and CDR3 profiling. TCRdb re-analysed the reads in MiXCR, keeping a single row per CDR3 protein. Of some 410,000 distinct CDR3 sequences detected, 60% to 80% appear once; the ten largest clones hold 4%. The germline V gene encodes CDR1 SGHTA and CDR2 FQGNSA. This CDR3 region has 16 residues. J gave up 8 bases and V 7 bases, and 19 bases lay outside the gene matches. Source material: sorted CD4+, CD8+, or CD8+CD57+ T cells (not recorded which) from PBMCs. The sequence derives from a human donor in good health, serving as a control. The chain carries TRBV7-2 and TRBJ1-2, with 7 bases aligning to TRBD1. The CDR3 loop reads CASTLMGVPGGDGYTF. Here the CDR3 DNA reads TGTGCCAGCACCCTTATGGGGGTACCAGGGGGGGACGGCTACACCTTC.